The present T cell receptor beta chain was sequenced within a study of T cells in Graves' hyperthyroidism and ophthalmopathy. Points from the study as a whole: Progression to ophthalmopathy was predicted a median of about 6.6 months early. Also found in blood were most expanded thyroid clonotypes above 0.001.

This clonotype has just a few counts. Its antigen remains unidentified. The TCR beta CDR3 regions underwent amplification using RNA transcripts as the source. A first-round RT-PCR of the TCR CDR3 used the HTBI primer set. One entry per CDR3 protein, called by TCRdb with MiXCR from the multiplex PCR reads. This sample has 350,000 to 400,000 distinct CDR3 sequences, with around 20% found just once. Germline assignment: CDR1 SEHNR and CDR2 FQNEAQ (reference sequence). With 6 bases clipped from V and 2 bases from J, the junction kept 10 bases outside the gene matches. CDR3 size: 16 residues. Sequenced input: blood. This chain connects TRBV7-9 to TRBJ2-5, with 9 nucleotides matching TRBD1. The sequence came from a man aged 18 to 29 with Graves' ophthalmopathy. Here the CDR3 reads CASSPIDRGKQETQYF. The CDR3 DNA is TGTGCCAGCAGTCCGATCGACAGGGGGAAACAAGAGACCCAGTACTTC.